These 20 T cell receptor beta chains originate from one sample sequenced in a study of blood T cells in healthy people across ages. A J-beta primer mix and a sample-barcoded 5' primer were used in a second PCR of about 7 to 12 cycles. MiXCR, applied by TCRdb to the 5' RACE reads, yields one record per CDR3 protein. The sample includes 1,500,000 or so distinct CDR3 sequences, around 40% seen only once; the top ten take 4%. The source material was blood. Every receptor here comes from a woman between 18 and 29 years old in good health.

V usage is TRBV13 and J usage is TRBJ2-5; the D gene is possibly TRBD2 (6 bases). The V gene lost 1 base and the J gene lost 1 base, with 10 bases spanning the gap. Looked up from germline, CDR1 is PRHDT and CDR2 is FYEKMQ (reference sequence). The CDR3 has 15 residues. CDR3 protein: CASSLVWRGQETQYF. CDR3 bases: TGTGCCAGCAGCTTAGTGTGGAGGGGCCAAGAGACCCAGTACTTC.

This clonotype was counted a few times. The J gene is TRBJ1-1, the V gene TRBV5-1; D unclear. CDR1 is SGHRS, CDR2 YFSETQ, per germline. V was cut by 7 bases and J by 0 bases, with 16 bases left in between. The CDR3 spans 15 residues. Written as DNA, the CDR3 is TGCGCCAGCGCCCCACACTCATGGATGAACACTGAAGCTTTCTTT. It encodes CASAPHSWMNTEAFF.

V gene TRBV5-1 combines with J gene TRBJ1-2, with D perhaps matching TRBD1 (6 bases). Germline CDR1 and CDR2: SGHRS and YFSETQ. V shed 8 bases and J shed 2 bases, with 16 bases lying between them. The CDR3 contains 14 residues. CDR3 nucleotides: TGCGCCAGTATGTCTGGGGACACAAACTATGGCTACACCTTC. It specifies CASMSGDTNYGYTF.

Comment on this clonotype: The junction departs from germline at one end; a sequencing error may be responsible. V and J are TRBV7-9 and TRBJ2-3; 8 bases agree with TRBD2. CDR3 length: 17 residues. CDR1 is SEHNR and CDR2 is FQNEAQ in the germline V gene (reference sequence). This CDR3 reads CASSSYRAGASTDAQYF. Written as DNA, the CDR3 is TGTGCCAGCAGCTCCTACCGAGCGGGGGCGAGCACAGATGCGCAGTATTTT.

The chain joins TRBV5-5 to TRBJ2-1; D unresolved. CDR3 length: 15 residues. V lost 3 bases and J lost 6, with 16 bases in between. Germline CDR1 SGHKS, CDR2 YYEKEE (reference sequence). The CDR3 bases are TGTGCCAGCAGCTCGGACGCGATCCCCCTCAATGAGCAGTTCTTC. Translation: CASSSDAIPLNEQFF.

The CDR3 nucleotides are TGCAGCGTTTCGTCCGCTAGCTCCTACAATGAGCAGTTCTTC. Translation: CSVSSASSYNEQFF. This rearrangement joins TRBV29-1 to TRBJ2-1; D is undetermined. Trimming cost V 5 bases and J 0 bases, with 11 bases left between them. Germline V gene lookup returns CDR1 SQVTM and CDR2 ANQGSEA. This CDR3 has 14 amino acids.

V usage is TRBV30 and J usage is TRBJ2-7; D is possibly TRBD2 (5 bases). CDR1 and CDR2 (germline): GTSNPN, SVGIG (reference sequence). The V and J ends lost 0 bases and 7 bases respectively, with 10 bases between them. The CDR3 covers 12 residues. The CDR3 DNA reads TGTGCCTGGAGTGTAGCCGGGAATGAGCAGTACTTC. It translates to CAWSVAGNEQYF.

A few counts support this clonotype. Germline and junction disagree at one end, which may indicate a read error. The rearrangement joins TRBV7-7 to TRBJ2-1; 10 nucleotides line up with TRBD2. CDR3 size: 15 residues. Germline CDR1 and CDR2: SSHAT and FNYEAQ (reference sequence). CDR3 nucleotide sequence: TGTGCTAGCACCTTAGCGGGAGGAATCTACAATGAGCAGTTCTTC. Amino acids: CASTLAGGIYNEQFF.

The table lists this clonotype with a few counts. The chain links TRBV12-5 to TRBJ1-5; TRBD1 matches 8 bases. The CDR3 totals 15 residues. The J segment lost 6 bases and the V segment lost 6 bases, leaving 10 bases of the junction unmatched. Germline assignment: CDR1 LGHNT and CDR2 FRNRAP. CDR3 nucleotides: TGTGCTAGTGGCCTGGACAGGGTTGGTGTTCAGCCCCAGCATTTT. This encodes CASGLDRVGVQPQHF. The full variable domain, with the rest looked up from reference TRBV12-5 and TRBJ1-5, is DARVTQTPRHKVTEMGQEVTMRCQPILGHNTVFWYRQTMMQGLELLAYFRNRAPLDDSGMPKDRFSAEMPDATLATLKIQPSEPRDSAVYFCASGLDRVGVQPQHFGDGTRLSIL.

The V and J genes are TRBV6-2 or TRBV6-3 and TRBJ2-5, with 7 bases fitting TRBD2. Trimming at V came to 2 bases and at J to 7 bases, leaving 16 bases not matched to a gene. The CDR3 has 17 amino acids. Germline values: CDR1 MNHEY, CDR2 SVGEGT. The CDR3 DNA is TGTGCCAGCAGTTACGGGCTAGCGGATACATCTCAGGGGACCCAGTACTTC. Its translation: CASSYGLADTSQGTQYF.

This clonotype was counted only a few times. The rearrangement joins TRBV7-9 to TRBJ1-1, with 9 positions matching TRBD1. This CDR3 is 18 amino acids long. V lost 5 bases to trimming and J lost 0 bases; unmatched junction nucleotides: 13. The germline V gene encodes CDR1 SEHNR and CDR2 FQNEAQ (reference sequence). Written as DNA, the CDR3 is TGTGCCAGCAGCCCGGGACAGGGATTGTCCCCACTGAACACTGAAGCTTTCTTT. The encoded protein is CASSPGQGLSPLNTEAFF. The entire variable domain, with the rest obtained from reference TRBV7-9 and TRBJ1-1, is as follows: DTGVSQNPRHKITKRGQNVTFRCDPISEHNRLYWYRQTLGQGPEFLTYFQNEAQLEKSRLLSDRFSAERPKGSFSTLEIQRTEQGDSAMYLCASSPGQGLSPLNTEAFFGQGTRLTVV.

V usage is TRBV27 and J usage is TRBJ2-7, with 7 nucleotides matching TRBD1. J was trimmed by 5 bases and V by 5 bases; bases with no gene match: 12. This CDR3 is built from 15 residues. The germline V gene encodes CDR1 MNHEY and CDR2 SMNVEV (reference sequence). The DNA of the CDR3 is TGTGCCAGCAGTCTTCCTTCACAGGGGATCAACGAGCAGTACTTC. Translated, it gives CASSLPSQGINEQYF.

The sample holds many counts of this clonotype. The J gene is TRBJ2-1, the V gene TRBV12-3 or TRBV12-4; D possibly corresponds to TRBD1 (5 bases). The CDR3 is made up of 11 amino acids. The V end was cut by 6 bases, the J end by 10 bases, with 10 bases between. The CDR3 reads CASSPTVEQFF. CDR3 coding DNA: TGTGCCAGCAGCCCGACAGTGGAGCAGTTCTTC.

The chain links TRBV11-2 to TRBJ2-4; 9 positions agree with TRBD1. With the DNA end fitting TRBJ2-7 better, the J assignment may be wrong. From germline, CDR1 is SGHAT and CDR2 FQNNGV. The CDR3 sequence is 16 residues long. For the CDR3, the DNA is TGTGCCAGCAGCTTAGGTGCGGGACAGGGTGTCCACGAGCAGTACTTC. Its protein is CASSLGAGQGVHEQYF.

This clonotype was counted a few times. The rearrangement uses TRBV29-1 and TRBJ2-5; the D is unclear. The CDR3 has 11 residues. Germline assignment: CDR1 SQVTM and CDR2 ANQGSEA. V was shortened by 7 bases and J by 11 bases, with 17 bases between the two germline ends. CDR3 amino acids: CSAPVLGEQYF. The CDR3 region has the DNA TGCAGCGCCCCCGTGTTAGGAGAGCAGTACTTC. The full variable domain, rest sourced from reference TRBV29-1 and TRBJ2-5, is SAVISQKPSRDICQRGTSLTIQCQVDSQVTMMFWYRQQPGQSLTLIATANQGSEATYESGFVIDKFPISRPNLTFSTLTVSNMSPEDSSIYLCSAPVLGEQYFGPGTRLLVL.

The chain carries TRBV29-1 and TRBJ2-5; D unclear. Per the germline V gene, CDR1 is SQVTM and CDR2 is ANQGSEA. V was pared by 4 bases and J by 11 bases, with 20 bases between. The CDR3 contains 13 residues. The CDR3 loop is CSVVARLLNEQYF. The CDR3 region has the DNA TGCAGCGTTGTCGCTAGACTCCTTAATGAGCAGTACTTC.

This clonotype was seen more than once but under ten times. This CDR3 is CATLADSDNEQFF. The CDR3 DNA is TGTGCCACTCTAGCGGATTCCGACAATGAGCAGTTCTTC. The chain employs TRBV10-3 and TRBJ2-1; 7 bases are a match to TRBD2. The germline V gene has CDR1 ENHRY and CDR2 SYGVKD. This CDR3 is built from 13 residues. After removal of 10 bases from V and 5 bases from J, the junction contained 8 bases not matched to a gene.

CDR3 sequence: CASILALAATTSYNEQYF. In DNA, the CDR3 is TGTGCCAGCATTCTGGCACTAGCGGCTACTACCTCCTACAATGAGCAGTACTTC. V is TRBV28 and J is TRBJ2-7; 8 positions agree with TRBD2. The CDR3 contains 18 residues. J lost 7 bases, V lost 7 bases, and 24 bases had no gene match. CDR1 is MDHEN and CDR2 is SYDVKM in the germline V gene. Using reference TRBV28 and TRBJ2-7 for the parts outside the CDR3, the full variable domain is DVKVTQSSRYLVKRTGEKVFLECVQDMDHENMFWYRQDPGLGLRLIYFSYDVKMKEKGDIPEGYSVSREKKERFSLILESASTNQTSMYLCASILALAATTSYNEQYFGPGTRLTVT.

The V call is TRBV20-1, the J call TRBJ1-2, with D possibly being TRBD1 (5 bases). This CDR3 has 10 amino acids. From germline, CDR1 is DFQATT and CDR2 SNEGSKA (reference sequence). V was cut by 8 bases and J by 6 bases, with 10 bases left in between. The CDR3 DNA reads TGCAGTACAGGTCCCAATGGCTACACCTTC. This sequence encodes CSTGPNGYTF.

The chain has TRBV4-1 and TRBJ1-4; D may be TRBD1 (5 bases). Per germline, CDR1 MGHRA and CDR2 YSYEKL. The CDR3 covers 14 residues. Deletions cut 1 base from V and 8 bases from J, with 11 bases between. CDR3 bases: TGCGCCAGCAGCCAAGGCCAGGGCCGGGAAAAACTGTTTTTT. Translating it yields CASSQGQGREKLFF.